The 17 T cell receptor beta chains listed next were all sequenced from one sample in a study of blood T cell repertoires in COVID-19. Some clones are missing from TCRdb's copy, which holds only in-frame ones; the method was immunoSEQ multiplex PCR. This table has some 290,000 clones, 70% to 90% appearing once. The specimen sequenced was peripheral blood. These receptors were obtained from a woman aged 25 to 39 with COVID-19, enrolled during active disease.

The chain uses TRBV5-1 and TRBJ2-2; D may be TRBD1 (5 bases). CDR1 and CDR2 (germline): SGHRS, YFSETQ. The CDR3 spans 15 residues. V gave up 0 bases and J gave up 7 bases, with 13 bases separating them. CDR3 loop: CASSLDGAEFGELFF. The CDR3 coding sequence is TGCGCCAGCAGCTTGGATGGGGCGGAGTTCGGGGAGCTGTTTTTT. The full variable domain, rest sourced from reference TRBV5-1 and TRBJ2-2, is KAGVTQTPRYLIKTRGQQVTLSCSPISGHRSVSWYQQTPGQGLQFLFEYFSETQRNKGNFPGRFSGRQFSNSRSEMNVSTLELGDSALYLCASSLDGAEFGELFFGEGSRLTVL.

This chain joins TRBV5-1 and TRBJ1-4, with D possibly TRBD1 on 6 matching bases. V lost 2 bases and J lost 5, with 10 bases in between. The CDR3 consists of 14 residues. Germline V gives CDR1 SGHRS, CDR2 YFSETQ. The CDR3 sequence is CASSFGTQNEKLFF. As DNA, the CDR3 is TGCGCCAGCAGCTTCGGGACACAGAATGAAAAACTGTTTTTT.

The chain recombines TRBV5-4 with TRBJ1-2; possibly TRBD1 for D (6 bases). This CDR3 is built from 16 residues. The germline CDR1 and CDR2 sequences are SGHNT and YYREEE (reference sequence). Trimming stripped 7 bases from V and 1 base from J, with 20 bases between. CDR3 in amino acids: CASSHPDSRFNYGYTF. The CDR3 nucleotides are TGTGCCAGCTCCCACCCGGACAGTAGATTTAACTATGGCTACACCTTC.

This clone was seen ten or more times. This chain connects TRBV12-3 or TRBV12-4 to TRBJ2-3; D possibly corresponds to TRBD2 (5 bases). The V end was cut by 8 bases, the J end by 12 bases, with 15 bases between. The CDR3 loop spans 11 amino acids. The CDR3 here is CASLSGENQYF. The DNA for the CDR3 is TGTGCCAGCCTTTCTGGGGAGAATCAGTATTTT.

The V and J genes are TRBV10-3 and TRBJ1-1; D not certain. Germline V CDR1 and CDR2: ENHRY, SYGVKD. The V end was cut by 0 bases, the J end by 6 bases, with 8 bases between. This CDR3 is built from 13 residues. The CDR3 DNA sequence: TGTGCCATCAGTGAGTCAGAGGGTGCTGAAGCTTTCTTT. It translates to CAISESEGAEAFF.

This chain joins TRBV27 and TRBJ1-2; a weak D match, TRBD1 (5 bases). Looked up from germline, CDR1 is MNHEY and CDR2 is SMNVEV (reference sequence). V was shortened by 3 bases and J by 3 bases, with 14 bases between the two germline ends. CDR3 length: 15 residues. CDR3 region: CASSFMGPGDYGYTF. The CDR3 coding sequence is TGTGCCAGCAGTTTTATGGGGCCTGGTGACTATGGCTACACCTTC.

This chain links TRBV7-9 with TRBJ2-7; D remains ambiguous. This CDR3 has 13 residues. Trimming pared 5 bases from V and 1 base from J, leaving 9 bases between. Germline CDR1 SEHNR, CDR2 FQNEAQ (reference sequence). The CDR3 region has the DNA TGTGCCAGCAGCCCCTTCGTGTCCTACGAGCAGTACTTC. It translates to CASSPFVSYEQYF.

This chain connects TRBV6-5 to TRBJ1-2; a possible D gene is TRBD1 (5 bases). CDR1 is MNHEY, CDR2 SVGAGI, per germline. With 7 bases removed from V and 8 bases from J, the gap between germline ends came to 11 bases. The CDR3 extends over 11 amino acids. The CDR3 bases are TGTGCCAGCATTTCGGCAGGGGGCTACACCTTC. It codes for CASISAGGYTF.

The V gene is TRBV19, the J gene TRBJ2-2; the D gene is possibly TRBD2 (6 bases). Trimming pared 7 bases from V and 1 base from J, leaving 16 bases between. From germline, CDR1 is LNHDA and CDR2 SQIVND (reference sequence). The CDR3 is made up of 16 amino acids. The CDR3 protein is CASIPYGAGNTGELFF. CDR3 nucleotides: TGTGCCAGTATTCCGTACGGAGCGGGGAACACCGGGGAGCTGTTTTTT.

The chain carries TRBV5-4 and TRBJ1-2, with a possible D match to TRBD1 (6 bases). The V and J ends lost 3 bases and 7 bases respectively, with 13 bases between them. This CDR3 spans 13 amino acids. Germline values: CDR1 SGHNT, CDR2 YYREEE (reference sequence). This chain's CDR3 is CASSSGTGSGYTF. In DNA, the CDR3 is TGTGCCAGCAGCTCAGGAACAGGGTCTGGCTACACCTTC.

J is TRBJ2-7 and V is TRBV19; a weak D match, TRBD2 (5 bases). Germline V CDR1 and CDR2: LNHDA, SQIVND (reference sequence). The V and J ends lost 2 bases and 3 bases respectively, with 8 bases between them. The CDR3 runs 13 residues. CDR3 coding DNA: TGTGCCAGTAGTATAAGAGGGTACTACGAGCAGTACTTC. Translated, it gives CASSIRGYYEQYF. Drawing the rest from reference TRBV19 and TRBJ2-7, the complete variable domain is DGGITQSPKYLFRKEGQNVTLSCEQNLNHDAMYWYRQDPGQGLRLIYYSQIVNDFQKGDIAEGYSVSREKKESFPLTVTSAQKNPTAFYLCASSIRGYYEQYFGPGTRLTVT.

The J gene is TRBJ2-2, the V gene TRBV3-1 (or the pseudogene TRBV3-2); 7 nucleotides line up with TRBD2. There are 15 residues in the CDR3. The V gene end was trimmed by 7 bases and the J gene end by 5 bases; junction bases not matched to a gene: 10. CDR1 is LGHDT and CDR2 is YNNKEL in the germline V gene (reference sequence). The CDR3 nucleotides are TGTGCCAGCACCCAGCGTCTAGCGGTTACCGGGGAGCTGTTTTTT. It specifies CASTQRLAVTGELFF.

The gene calls are TRBV7-9 and TRBJ2-7, with TRBD1 identical over 9 bases. Germline V gives CDR1 SEHNR, CDR2 FQNEAQ (reference sequence). J gave up 5 bases and V 5 bases, and 10 bases lay outside the gene matches. The length of the CDR3 is 15 residues. The DNA of the CDR3 is TGTGCCAGCAGCCATTTAAGGGGGACAGGGCACGAGCAGTACTTC. As protein: CASSHLRGTGHEQYF. The whole variable domain, filled in from reference TRBV7-9 and TRBJ2-7, reads DTGVSQNPRHKITKRGQNVTFRCDPISEHNRLYWYRQTLGQGPEFLTYFQNEAQLEKSRLLSDRFSAERPKGSFSTLEIQRTEQGDSAMYLCASSHLRGTGHEQYFGPGTRLTVT.

This sequence joins TRBV19 and TRBJ2-1, with D possibly matching TRBD1 (6 bases). The CDR3 is made up of 14 amino acids. Looked up from germline, CDR1 is LNHDA and CDR2 is SQIVND (reference sequence). The V gene lost 6 bases and the J gene lost 6 bases, with 15 bases spanning the gap. In nucleotides, the CDR3 is TGTGCCAGTAGGAGACAGGAGAGCACCAATGAGCAGTTCTTC. As protein: CASRRQESTNEQFF.

V usage is TRBV11-2 and J usage is TRBJ2-2; D may be TRBD2 (5 bases). The length of the CDR3 is 15 residues. Trimming shortened V by 5 bases and J by 5 bases, and 15 bases separated the two germline ends. Germline V CDR1 and CDR2: SGHAT, FQNNGV. CDR3 region: CASSPRRTGTGELFF. The CDR3 DNA sequence: TGTGCCAGCAGCCCCCGTCGGACGGGGACCGGGGAGCTGTTTTTT. Using reference TRBV11-2 and TRBJ2-2 for the parts outside the CDR3, the full variable domain is EAGVAQSPRYKIIEKRQSVAFWCNPISGHATLYWYQQILGQGPKLLIQFQNNGVVDDSQLPKDRFSAERLKGVDSTLKIQPAKLEDSAVYLCASSPRRTGTGELFFGEGSRLTVL.

The rearrangement links TRBV18 to TRBJ1-4; 7 bases match TRBD1. The CDR3 has 13 amino acids. The V and J ends lost 4 bases and 7 bases, in that order; junction bases with no gene match: 3. Germline V gives CDR1 KGHSH, CDR2 LQKENI. CDR3 region: CASSRGTVEKLFF. The CDR3 nucleotides are TGTGCCAGCTCACGTGGGACAGTTGAAAAACTGTTTTTT. The full variable domain, its missing parts supplied by reference TRBV18 and TRBJ1-4, is NAGVMQNPRHLVRRRGQEARLRCSPMKGHSHVYWYRQLPEEGLKFMVYLQKENIIDESGMPKERFSAEFPKEGPSILRIQQVVRGDSAAYFCASSRGTVEKLFFGSGTQLSVL.

This sequence joins TRBV7-2 and TRBJ1-3, with D hard to call. The length of the CDR3 is 14 residues. Trimming removed 5 bases at V and 0 bases at J, with 8 bases between. CDR1 and CDR2 from the germline V gene are SGHTA and FQGNSA. The CDR3 coding sequence is TGTGCCAGCAGCCCACAAAGCTCTGGAAACACCATATATTTT. The encoded protein is CASSPQSSGNTIYF.